This T cell receptor (beta chain) originates from a study of long-term antiretroviral therapy in people with HIV. It was version v3.0 of the immunoSEQ assay that was run at survey level. Sequencing was performed with immunoSEQ multiplex PCR; in TCRdb, only in-frame clones are kept and a portion is missing. The profile shows 38,000 or so clones, 94% of them singletons. Findings and caveats of the study: Whichever time point was examined, clones expanded before ART dominated the repertoire. HIV repertoires spanned narrower CDR3 length ranges than controls.

No donor had fewer than one pre-ART PBMC sample or fewer than two post-ART PBMC samples. Concerning this clone itself: The antigen is undetermined. The same CDR3 can be traced to other DNA sequences in this sample.

The CDR3 is 13 amino acids. Germline CDR1 is SGHTA and CDR2 is FQGTGA. V dropped 2 bases and J dropped 3 bases, with 7 bases sitting between them. The sequence came from a man between 25 and 39 years old with HIV. The sample was unsorted PBMCs, taken approximately 9.1 years after starting antiretroviral therapy. V and J are TRBV7-3 and TRBJ1-1, with D tentatively TRBD1 (6 bases). CDR3 protein: CASSLGGDTEAFF. CDR3 coding DNA: TGTGCCAGCAGCTTAGGGGGCGACACTGAAGCTTTCTTT. Using reference TRBV7-3 and TRBJ1-1 for the parts outside the CDR3, the full variable domain is GAGVSQTPSNKVTEKGKYVELRCDPISGHTALYWYRQSLGQGPEFLIYFQGTGAADDSGLPNDRFFAVRPEGSVSTLKIQRTERGDSAVYLCASSLGGDTEAFFGQGTRLTVV.